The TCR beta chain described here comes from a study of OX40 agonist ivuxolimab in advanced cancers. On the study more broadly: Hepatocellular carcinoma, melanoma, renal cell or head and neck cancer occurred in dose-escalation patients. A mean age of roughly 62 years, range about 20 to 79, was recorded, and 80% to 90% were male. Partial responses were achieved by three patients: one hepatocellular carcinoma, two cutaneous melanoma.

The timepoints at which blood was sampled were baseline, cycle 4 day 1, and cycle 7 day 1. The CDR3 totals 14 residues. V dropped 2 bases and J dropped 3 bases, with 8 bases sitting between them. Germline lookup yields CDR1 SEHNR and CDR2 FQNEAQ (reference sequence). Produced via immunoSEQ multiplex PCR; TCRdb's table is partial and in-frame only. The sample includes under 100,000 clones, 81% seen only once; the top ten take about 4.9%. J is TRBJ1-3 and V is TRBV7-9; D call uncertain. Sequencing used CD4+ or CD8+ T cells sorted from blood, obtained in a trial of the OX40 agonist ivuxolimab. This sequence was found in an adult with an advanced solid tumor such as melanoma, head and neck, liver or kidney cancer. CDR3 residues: CASSLPTVGNTIYF. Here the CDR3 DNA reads TGTGCCAGCAGCTTACCCACAGTTGGAAACACCATATATTTT.